The 26 T cell receptor beta chains reported below all come from one sample, sequenced in a study of blood T cell repertoires in COVID-19. TCRdb's table, derived via immunoSEQ multiplex PCR, lists solely in-frame clones and lacks some. Altogether around 160,000 clones are present, around 75% being singletons, with the ten largest covering approximately 14%. Sequenced: peripheral blood. Every receptor here comes from an elderly woman with acute or convalescent COVID-19.

This rearrangement joins TRBV6-2 or TRBV6-3 to TRBJ1-5; a weak D match, TRBD1 (5 bases). Germline values: CDR1 MNHEY, CDR2 SVGEGT. CDR3 length equals 15 residues. Trimming removed 7 bases at V and 4 bases at J, with 17 bases between. Here the CDR3 reads CASNPTGGVNQPQHF. CDR3 DNA sequence: TGTGCCAGCAACCCGACGGGGGGGGTAAATCAGCCCCAGCATTTT.

The genes are TRBV19 and TRBJ1-5; 8 bases are shared with TRBD1. This CDR3 region has 14 residues. V lost 5 bases, J lost 2 bases, and 2 bases stayed unmatched. Germline V CDR1 and CDR2: LNHDA, SQIVND (reference sequence). The CDR3 DNA is TGTGCCAGTAGTTTGACAGGGGGCAATCAGCCCCAGCATTTT. Residues: CASSLTGGNQPQHF. The whole variable domain, remainder taken from reference TRBV19 and TRBJ1-5, is DGGITQSPKYLFRKEGQNVTLSCEQNLNHDAMYWYRQDPGQGLRLIYYSQIVNDFQKGDIAEGYSVSREKKESFPLTVTSAQKNPTAFYLCASSLTGGNQPQHFGDGTRLSIL.

The gene calls are TRBV3-1 (or the pseudogene TRBV3-2) and TRBJ1-4; 7 bases agree with TRBD1. J gave up 7 bases and V 5 bases, and 10 bases lay outside the gene matches. The germline CDR1 and CDR2 sequences are LGHDT and YNNKEL (reference sequence). This CDR3 spans 15 amino acids. The CDR3 DNA reads as TGTGCCAGCAGCTCCCGGGGACAGTTTGGTGAAAAACTGTTTTTT. This gives the protein CASSSRGQFGEKLFF.

J is TRBJ2-2 and V is TRBV30, with 7 bases that match TRBD2. Losses at the gene ends were 0 bases for V and 6 bases for J; bases not matched to a gene: 7. Germline V gene sequence: CDR1 GTSNPN, CDR2 SVGIG (reference sequence). The CDR3 totals 15 residues. The CDR3, as DNA: TGTGCCTGGAGTGTACAGCGGGGATTAGCCGGGGAGCTGTTTTTT. Translation gives CAWSVQRGLAGELFF.

This chain joins TRBV9 and TRBJ1-1; 8 bases line up with TRBD1. The trim removed 4 bases at V and 4 bases at J, leaving 6 bases unmatched. The CDR3 runs to 14 residues. Germline V gene sequence: CDR1 SGDLS, CDR2 YYNGEE. DNA for the CDR3: TGTGCCAGCAGCAAGGACAGGGAAAGCACTGAAGCTTTCTTT. Its translation is CASSKDRESTEAFF.

The CDR3 DNA reads as TGTGCCAGCAGCTTGGGTGGCTTAAACCTCTACGAGCAGTACTTC. Translating it yields CASSLGGLNLYEQYF. The V gene is TRBV5-5, the J gene TRBJ2-7; no definite D call. CDR3 length: 15 residues. Trimming left V 0 bases short and J 3 bases short, with 13 bases between. Germline assignment: CDR1 SGHKS and CDR2 YYEKEE (reference sequence).

The rearrangement joins TRBV4-1 to TRBJ1-3; D is unresolved. Trimming took 3 bases from V and 2 from J, leaving 8 bases between them. Germline CDR1 is MGHRA and CDR2 is YSYEKL. The CDR3 contains 14 residues. Written as DNA, the CDR3 is TGCGCCAGCAGCCACCCAGGTCCTGGAAACACCATATATTTT. Its protein product is CASSHPGPGNTIYF.

This chain joins TRBV6-5 and TRBJ2-1; 9 bases agree with TRBD1. The junction had 6 bases not matched to a gene; V was cut back by 7 bases and J by 5 bases. Germline V CDR1 and CDR2: MNHEY, SVGAGI. The CDR3 is made up of 14 amino acids. The CDR3 DNA is TGTGCCAGCATCAAGGACAGGGGCGACAATGAGCAGTTCTTC. Amino acid sequence: CASIKDRGDNEQFF.

The sample holds a few counts of this clone. This chain links TRBV6-6 with TRBJ1-1, with D uncertain. Trimming removed 5 bases at V and 1 base at J, with 8 bases between. The germline gives CDR1 MNHNY, CDR2 SVGAGI (reference sequence). The CDR3 runs 13 residues. In DNA, the CDR3 is TGTGCCAGCAGTGAGGGATGGAACACTGAAGCTTTCTTT. As protein: CASSEGWNTEAFF.

This sequence joins TRBV5-1 and TRBJ2-2; TRBD2 aligns across 16 bases. The CDR3 totals 20 residues. Germline CDR1 reads SGHRS; CDR2 reads YFSETQ. V shed 4 bases and J 4 bases; nucleotides not matched to a gene: 13. This chain's CDR3 is CASSRTSGTSGRAGTGELFF. CDR3 in DNA: TGCGCCAGCAGCCGCACTTCCGGGACTAGCGGGAGGGCCGGCACCGGGGAGCTGTTTTTT.

The genes are TRBV7-2 and TRBJ2-5; 7 nucleotides line up with TRBD1. The CDR3 length is 15 residues. Losses at the gene ends were 5 bases for V and 2 bases for J; bases not matched to a gene: 8. The germline V gene encodes CDR1 SGHTA and CDR2 FQGNSA. The CDR3 DNA sequence: TGTGCCAGCAGCACCGCCCGGACAGGACAAGAGACCCAGTACTTC. It yields the protein CASSTARTGQETQYF. Together with reference TRBV7-2 and TRBJ2-5, the CDR3 gives the full variable domain: GAGVSQSPSNKVTEKGKDVELRCDPISGHTALYWYRQSLGQGLEFLIYFQGNSAPDKSGLPSDRFSAERTGGSVSTLTIQRTQQEDSAVYLCASSTARTGQETQYFGPGTRLLVL.

The DNA for the CDR3 is TGCAGCGTATTGGAAGCGGTAGGATCACCCCTCCACTTT. Translation gives CSVLEAVGSPLHF. This sequence joins TRBV29-1 and TRBJ1-6, with D unclear. The CDR3 loop spans 13 amino acids. V was pared by 6 bases and J by 10 bases, with 16 bases between. The germline V gene has CDR1 SQVTM and CDR2 ANQGSEA.

The chain has TRBV11-2 and TRBJ1-5; 10 nucleotides agree with TRBD1. Germline values: CDR1 SGHAT, CDR2 FQNNGV. The CDR3 contains 15 residues. V was pared by 4 bases and J by 5 bases, with 5 bases of the junction left unmatched. For the CDR3, the DNA is TGTGCCAGCAGCTCAGACAGGGGGCGCGATCAGCCCCAGCATTTT. As protein: CASSSDRGRDQPQHF.

V usage is TRBV18 and J usage is TRBJ1-6, with D unclear. From germline, CDR1 is KGHSH and CDR2 LQKENI. CDR3 size: 15 residues. V shed 3 bases and J shed 10 bases, with 16 bases lying between them. The CDR3 is CASSPAGSQASPLHF. DNA of the CDR3: TGTGCCAGCTCACCCGCCGGATCCCAGGCCTCACCCCTCCACTTT.

The genes are TRBV29-1 and TRBJ1-1; no clear D. V was cut by 2 bases and J by 5 bases, with 12 bases left in between. Looked up from germline, CDR1 is SQVTM and CDR2 is ANQGSEA. The CDR3 covers 13 residues. DNA for the CDR3: TGCAGCGTTGAACAGAGGGCGGGGACTGAAGCTTTCTTT. Translation: CSVEQRAGTEAFF.

The chain combines TRBV12-3 or TRBV12-4 with TRBJ1-2; 7 positions match TRBD1. J gave up 1 base and V 6 bases, and 2 bases lay outside the gene matches. This CDR3 contains 13 residues. CDR3 DNA sequence: TGTGCCAGCAGCAGGGACAGTAACTATGGCTACACCTTC. This gives the protein CASSRDSNYGYTF.

The V call is TRBV7-6, the J call TRBJ2-5; 10 bases are shared with TRBD2. Germline V CDR1 and CDR2: SGHVS, FNYEAQ. The CDR3 length is 13 residues. The ends lost 5 bases at V and 5 bases at J; junction bases unmatched: 2. The CDR3 protein is CASSPGLAETQYF. The CDR3 DNA reads as TGTGCCAGCAGCCCGGGACTAGCGGAGACCCAGTACTTC.

This clone was seen only a few times. V gene TRBV30 combines with J gene TRBJ2-4, with 15 positions matching TRBD2. This CDR3 spans 18 amino acids. The ends lost 2 bases at V and 3 bases at J; junction bases unmatched: 8. Germline V gene lookup returns CDR1 GTSNPN and CDR2 SVGIG (reference sequence). The CDR3 DNA reads as TGTGCCTGGAGTAGGACTAGCGGGAGGGCCGGGTACAAAAACATTCAGTACTTC. This encodes CAWSRTSGRAGYKNIQYF. The full variable domain, its missing parts supplied by reference TRBV30 and TRBJ2-4, is SQTIHQWPATLVQPVGSPLSLECTVEGTSNPNLYWYRQAAGRGLQLLFYSVGIGQISSEVPQNLSASRPQDRQFILSSKKLLLSDSGFYLCAWSRTSGRAGYKNIQYFGAGTRLSVL.

The rearrangement links TRBV5-5 to TRBJ2-3; D is perhaps TRBD1 (5 bases). Looked up from germline, CDR1 is SGHKS and CDR2 is YYEKEE (reference sequence). V gave up 0 bases and J gave up 8 bases, with 13 bases separating them. This CDR3 has 14 amino acids. As DNA, the CDR3 is TGTGCCAGCAGCTTGGTAACAGGCCACCGTACGCAGTATTTT. Protein sequence: CASSLVTGHRTQYF.

The V and J genes are TRBV27 and TRBJ1-6, with D possibly matching TRBD1 (5 bases). CDR1 and CDR2 (germline): MNHEY, SMNVEV (reference sequence). There are 15 residues in the CDR3. The V gene lost 8 bases and the J gene lost 8 bases, with 19 bases spanning the gap. This CDR3 is CASAPGGRGYSPLHF. The DNA of the CDR3 is TGTGCCAGCGCCCCCGGGGGGAGAGGGTATTCACCCCTCCACTTT.

This chain joins TRBV21-1 and TRBJ2-1; the table names TRBD2, a call not compared with the DNA. TRBV21-1 is listed as a pseudogene. The CDR3 length is 18 residues. CDR3 residues: CASSKVGELEGSYNEQFF. CDR3 DNA: TGTGCCAGCAGCAAAGTAGGCGAGTTGGAGGGCTCCTACAATGAGCAGTTCTTC.

The rearrangement links TRBV13 to TRBJ2-1; D perhaps matches TRBD2 (6 bases). The CDR3 consists of 16 residues. The V and J ends lost 8 bases and 2 bases respectively, with 19 bases between them. The germline CDR1 and CDR2 sequences are PRHDT and FYEKMQ (reference sequence). The DNA of the CDR3 is TGTGCCAGCGAGCGGTTGGGGGGAGGCCCCTACAATGAGCAGTTCTTC. Translation gives CASERLGGGPYNEQFF.

This clone was recorded only once. V and J are TRBV10-2 and TRBJ1-5; 8 nucleotides line up with TRBD1. In germline, CDR1 is WSHSY, CDR2 SAAADI. The CDR3 length is 13 residues. V shed 7 bases, J shed 5 bases, and the junction held 4 bases outside the gene matches. CDR3 DNA sequence: TGCGCCAGCAAAGGACAGGGTTATCAGCCCCAGCATTTT. This sequence encodes CASKGQGYQPQHF.

This clone occurred many times. The chain uses TRBV24-1 and TRBJ2-1, with a weak D call TRBD1 (5 bases). Deletions cut 4 bases from V and 0 bases from J, with 12 bases between. The CDR3 has 16 residues. CDR1 is KGHDR and CDR2 is SFDVKD in the germline V gene. This chain's CDR3 is CATSDDSLSSYNEQFF. In DNA form, the CDR3 reads TGTGCCACCAGTGACGACAGTCTAAGCTCCTACAATGAGCAGTTCTTC.

V and J are TRBV2 and TRBJ1-5; tentatively, D is TRBD1 (6 bases). V was trimmed by 4 bases and J by 7 bases, leaving 11 bases between them. The CDR3 runs 13 residues. Germline values: CDR1 SNHLY, CDR2 FYNNEI. CDR3 sequence (DNA): TGTGCCAGCAGTGCAGGGGAGGGACAGCCCCAGCATTTT. Its protein is CASSAGEGQPQHF.

This chain joins TRBV28 and TRBJ1-2; D unclear. The CDR3 has 14 amino acids. Germline values: CDR1 MDHEN, CDR2 SYDVKM. V dropped 2 bases and J dropped 7 bases, with 14 bases sitting between them. The DNA for the CDR3 is TGTGCCAGCAGTTTAACCCGACCGACTCCTGGCTACACCTTC. Amino acids: CASSLTRPTPGYTF.